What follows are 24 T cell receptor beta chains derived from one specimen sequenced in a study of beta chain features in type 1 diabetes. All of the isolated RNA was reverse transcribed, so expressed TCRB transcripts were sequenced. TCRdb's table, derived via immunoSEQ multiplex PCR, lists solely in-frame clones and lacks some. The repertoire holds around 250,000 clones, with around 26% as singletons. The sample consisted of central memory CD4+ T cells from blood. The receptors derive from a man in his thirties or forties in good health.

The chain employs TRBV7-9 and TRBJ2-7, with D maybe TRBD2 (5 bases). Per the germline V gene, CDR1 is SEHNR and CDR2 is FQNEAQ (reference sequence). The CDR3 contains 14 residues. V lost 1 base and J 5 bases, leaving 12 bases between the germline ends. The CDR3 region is CASSLGLSGDEQYF. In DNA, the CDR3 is TGTGCCAGCAGCTTAGGACTTTCCGGGGACGAGCAGTACTTC.

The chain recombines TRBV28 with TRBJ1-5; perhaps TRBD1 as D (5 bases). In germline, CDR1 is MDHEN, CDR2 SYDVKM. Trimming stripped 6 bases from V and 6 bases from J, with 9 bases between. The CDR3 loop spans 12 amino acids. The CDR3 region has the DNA TGTGCCAGCAGCATAGGGGTTCAGCCCCAGCATTTT. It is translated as CASSIGVQPQHF.

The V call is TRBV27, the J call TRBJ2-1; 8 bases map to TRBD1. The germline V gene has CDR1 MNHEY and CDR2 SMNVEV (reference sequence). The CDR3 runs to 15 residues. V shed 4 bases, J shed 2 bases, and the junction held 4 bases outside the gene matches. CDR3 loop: CASSSGQGAYNEQFF. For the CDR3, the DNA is TGTGCCAGCAGTTCCGGACAGGGCGCCTACAATGAGCAGTTCTTC.

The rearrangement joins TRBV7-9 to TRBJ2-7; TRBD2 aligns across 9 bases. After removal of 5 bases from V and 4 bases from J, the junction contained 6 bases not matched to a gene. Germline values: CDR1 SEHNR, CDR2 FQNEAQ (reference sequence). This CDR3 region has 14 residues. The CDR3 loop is CASSPTSGIYEQYF. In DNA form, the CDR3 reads TGTGCCAGCAGCCCGACTAGCGGAATATACGAGCAGTACTTC. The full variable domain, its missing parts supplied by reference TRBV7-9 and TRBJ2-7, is DTGVSQNPRHKITKRGQNVTFRCDPISEHNRLYWYRQTLGQGPEFLTYFQNEAQLEKSRLLSDRFSAERPKGSFSTLEIQRTEQGDSAMYLCASSPTSGIYEQYFGPGTRLTVT.

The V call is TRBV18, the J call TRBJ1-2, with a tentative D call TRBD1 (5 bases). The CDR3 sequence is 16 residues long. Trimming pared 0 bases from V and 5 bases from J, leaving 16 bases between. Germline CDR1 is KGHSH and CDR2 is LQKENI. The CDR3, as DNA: TGTGCCAGCTCACCACCCGTAGGCCTCGGGGGGTATGGCTACACCTTC. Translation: CASSPPVGLGGYGYTF.

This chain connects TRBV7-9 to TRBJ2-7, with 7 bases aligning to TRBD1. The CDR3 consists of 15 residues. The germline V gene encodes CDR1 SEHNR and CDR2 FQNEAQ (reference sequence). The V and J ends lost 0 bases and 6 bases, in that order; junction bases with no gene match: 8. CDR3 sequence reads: CASSLALGQTTEQYF. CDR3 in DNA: TGTGCCAGCAGCTTAGCGCTGGGACAGACCACCGAGCAGTACTTC.

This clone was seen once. The CDR3 DNA reads TGTGCCTGGAACCTCAGGTGGGGCTCCGAAGCTTTCTTT. Its translation: CAWNLRWGSEAFF. The chain couples TRBV30 to TRBJ1-1; D is possibly TRBD1 (5 bases). The V gene's germline CDR1 is GTSNPN and CDR2 SVGIG (reference sequence). CDR3 length: 13 residues. Trimming stripped 4 bases from V and 8 bases from J, with 17 bases between.

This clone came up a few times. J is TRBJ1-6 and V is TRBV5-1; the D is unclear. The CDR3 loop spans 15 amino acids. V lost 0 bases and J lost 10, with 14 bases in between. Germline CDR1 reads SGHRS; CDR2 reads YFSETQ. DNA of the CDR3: TGCGCCAGCAGCTTGGTATCCGGGGTCTTATCACCCCTCCACTTT. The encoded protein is CASSLVSGVLSPLHF.

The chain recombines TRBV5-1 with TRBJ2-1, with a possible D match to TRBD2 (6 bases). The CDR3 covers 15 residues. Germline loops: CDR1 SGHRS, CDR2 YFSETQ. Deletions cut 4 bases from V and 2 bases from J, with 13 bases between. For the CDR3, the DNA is TGCGCCAGCAGCGAGGAGGGGTTTCCCTACAATGAGCAGTTCTTC. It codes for CASSEEGFPYNEQFF.

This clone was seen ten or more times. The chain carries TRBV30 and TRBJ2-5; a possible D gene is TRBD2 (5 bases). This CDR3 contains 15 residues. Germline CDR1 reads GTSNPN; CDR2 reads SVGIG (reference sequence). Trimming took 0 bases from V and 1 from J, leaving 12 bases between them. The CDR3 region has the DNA TGTGCCTGGAGTGTGGACGGGGTCGGCCAAGAGACCCAGTACTTC. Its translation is CAWSVDGVGQETQYF.

The CDR3 DNA reads as TGTGCCACCAGCAGAGAAAGGGGCCTGGGGGGACAGCCCCAGCATTTT. Protein sequence: CATSRERGLGGQPQHF. The rearrangement links TRBV15 to TRBJ1-5; the D gene is possibly TRBD1 (5 bases). Germline values: CDR1 LNHNV, CDR2 YYDKDF (reference sequence). V dropped 0 bases and J dropped 7 bases, with 16 bases sitting between them. The CDR3 totals 16 residues.

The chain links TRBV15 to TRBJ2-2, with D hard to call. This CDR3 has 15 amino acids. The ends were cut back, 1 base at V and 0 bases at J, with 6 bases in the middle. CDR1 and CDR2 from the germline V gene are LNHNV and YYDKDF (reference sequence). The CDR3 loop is CATSRATSNTGELFF. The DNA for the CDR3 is TGTGCCACCAGCAGAGCTACTTCGAACACCGGGGAGCTGTTTTTT.

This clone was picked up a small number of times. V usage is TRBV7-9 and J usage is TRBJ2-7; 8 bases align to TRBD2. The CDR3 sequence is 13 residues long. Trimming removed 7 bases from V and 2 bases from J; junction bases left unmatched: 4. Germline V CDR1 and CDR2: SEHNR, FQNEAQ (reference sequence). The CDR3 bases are TGTGCCAGCACCCTAGCGGGTACCTACGAGCAGTACTTC. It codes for CASTLAGTYEQYF.

CDR3 protein: CASSQNFGTQETQYF. The CDR3 DNA follows: TGTGCCAGCAGCCAGAACTTCGGGACCCAAGAGACCCAGTACTTC. V gene TRBV14 combines with J gene TRBJ2-5, with D perhaps TRBD1 or TRBD2 (5 bases each). Germline CDR1 is SGHDN and CDR2 is FVKESK. The V gene lost 3 bases and the J gene lost 1 base, with 12 bases spanning the gap. CDR3 length: 15 residues.

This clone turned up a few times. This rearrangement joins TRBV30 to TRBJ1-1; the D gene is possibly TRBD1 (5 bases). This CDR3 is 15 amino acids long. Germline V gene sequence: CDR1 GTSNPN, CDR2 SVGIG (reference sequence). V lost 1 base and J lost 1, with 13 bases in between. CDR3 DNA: TGTGCCTGGAGTGCCGTCGGGACGCAGAACACTGAAGCTTTCTTT. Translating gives CAWSAVGTQNTEAFF.

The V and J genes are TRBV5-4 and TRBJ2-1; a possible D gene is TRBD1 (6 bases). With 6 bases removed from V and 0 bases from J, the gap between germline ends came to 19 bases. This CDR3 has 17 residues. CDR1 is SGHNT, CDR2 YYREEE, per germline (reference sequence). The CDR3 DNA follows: TGTGCCAGCAACCCCGAGGGGGATGGCCGCTCCTACAATGAGCAGTTCTTC. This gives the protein CASNPEGDGRSYNEQFF.

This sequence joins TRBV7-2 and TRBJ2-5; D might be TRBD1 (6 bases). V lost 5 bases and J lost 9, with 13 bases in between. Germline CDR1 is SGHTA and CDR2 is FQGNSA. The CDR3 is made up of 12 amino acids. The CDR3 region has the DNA TGTGCCAGCAGCGGGGACACAAGGGCCCAGTACTTC. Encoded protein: CASSGDTRAQYF.

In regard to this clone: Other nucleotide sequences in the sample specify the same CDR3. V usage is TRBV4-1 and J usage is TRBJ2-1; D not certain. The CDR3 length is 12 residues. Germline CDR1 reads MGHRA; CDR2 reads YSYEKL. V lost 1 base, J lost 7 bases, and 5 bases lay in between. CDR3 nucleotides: TGCGCCAGCAGCCAAGTAGGAAATGAGCAGTTCTTC. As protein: CASSQVGNEQFF.

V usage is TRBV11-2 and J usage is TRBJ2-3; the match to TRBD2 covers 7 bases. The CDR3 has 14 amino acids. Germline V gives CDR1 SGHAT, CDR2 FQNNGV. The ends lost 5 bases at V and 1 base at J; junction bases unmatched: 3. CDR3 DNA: TGTGCCAGCAGCCCTAGCGGACGCACAGATACGCAGTATTTT. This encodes CASSPSGRTDTQYF.

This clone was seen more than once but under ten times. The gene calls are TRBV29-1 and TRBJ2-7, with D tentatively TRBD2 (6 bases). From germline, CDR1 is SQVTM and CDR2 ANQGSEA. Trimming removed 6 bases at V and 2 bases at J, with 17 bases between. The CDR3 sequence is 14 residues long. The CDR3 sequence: CSVTGLKGAYEQYF. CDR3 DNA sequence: TGCAGCGTGACTGGACTAAAAGGGGCCTACGAGCAGTACTTC.

CDR3 amino acids: CASSPREGIDNEQFF. CDR3 sequence (DNA): TGTGCCAGCAGCCCGCGAGAAGGGATCGACAATGAGCAGTTCTTC. The chain links TRBV7-8 to TRBJ2-1; no firm D call. Germline V CDR1 and CDR2: SGHVS, FQNEAQ. CDR3 length: 15 residues. Trimming cost V 5 bases and J 5 bases, with 16 bases left between them.

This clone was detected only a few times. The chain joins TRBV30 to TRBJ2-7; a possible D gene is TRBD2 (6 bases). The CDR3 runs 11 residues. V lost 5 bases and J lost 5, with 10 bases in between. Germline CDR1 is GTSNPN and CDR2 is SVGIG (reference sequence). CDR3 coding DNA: TGTGCCTGGGGGGGGAGGAACGAGCAGTACTTC. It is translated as CAWGGRNEQYF.

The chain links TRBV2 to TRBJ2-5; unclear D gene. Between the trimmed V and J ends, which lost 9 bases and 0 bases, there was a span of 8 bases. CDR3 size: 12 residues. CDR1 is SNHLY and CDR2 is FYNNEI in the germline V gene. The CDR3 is CASRPDQETQYF. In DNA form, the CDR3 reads TGTGCCAGTAGGCCAGACCAAGAGACCCAGTACTTC. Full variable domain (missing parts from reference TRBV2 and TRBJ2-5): EPEVTQTPSHQVTQMGQEVILRCVPISNHLYFYWYRQILGQKVEFLVSFYNNEISEKSEIFDDQFSVERPDGSNFTLKIRSTKLEDSAMYFCASRPDQETQYFGPGTRLLVL.

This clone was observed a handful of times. The CDR3 here is CAISEGLSGPYNSPLHF. The CDR3 DNA follows: TGTGCCATCAGTGAGGGCCTAAGTGGGCCCTATAATTCACCCCTCCACTTT. The chain carries TRBV10-3 and TRBJ1-6; D unresolved. Germline assignment: CDR1 ENHRY and CDR2 SYGVKD. Trimming shortened V by 2 bases and J by 2 bases, and 13 bases separated the two germline ends. The CDR3 totals 17 residues.